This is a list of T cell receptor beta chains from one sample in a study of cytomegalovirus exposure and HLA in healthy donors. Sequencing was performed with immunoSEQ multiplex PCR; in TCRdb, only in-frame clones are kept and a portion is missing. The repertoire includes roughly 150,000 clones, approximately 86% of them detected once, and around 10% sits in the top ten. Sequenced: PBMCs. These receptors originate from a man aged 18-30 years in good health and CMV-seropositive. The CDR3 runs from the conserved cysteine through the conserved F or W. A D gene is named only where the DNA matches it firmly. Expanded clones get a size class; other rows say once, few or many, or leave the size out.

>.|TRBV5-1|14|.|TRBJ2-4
CASSTGGQINIQYF
TGCGCCAGCAGCACTGGAGGGCAGATAAACATTCAGTACTTC
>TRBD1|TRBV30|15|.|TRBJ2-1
CAWSVVQGPYNEQFF
TGTGCCTGGAGTGTGGTACAGGGGCCCTACAATGAGCAGTTCTTC
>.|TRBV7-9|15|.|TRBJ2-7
CASSSTLRESGEQYF
TGTGCCAGCAGCTCTACACTCCGCGAATCGGGCGAGCAGTACTTC
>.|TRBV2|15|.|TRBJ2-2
CASRALERDTGELFF
TGTGCCAGCAGAGCGCTGGAGCGGGACACCGGGGAGCTGTTTTTT
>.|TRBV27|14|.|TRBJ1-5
CASSLQGSNQPQHF
TGTGCCAGCAGTCTCCAGGGTAGCAATCAGCCCCAGCATTTT
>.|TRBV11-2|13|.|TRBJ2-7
CASSLSSMHEQYF
TGTGCCAGCAGCTTATCGAGTATGCACGAGCAGTACTTC
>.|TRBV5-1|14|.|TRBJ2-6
CASSADRPPNVLTF
TGCGCCAGCAGCGCGGACAGACCTCCCAACGTCCTGACTTTC
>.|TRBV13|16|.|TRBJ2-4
CASSFQGHVAKNIQYF
TGTGCCAGCAGCTTCCAAGGACACGTAGCCAAAAACATTCAGTACTTC
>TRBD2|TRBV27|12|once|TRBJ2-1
CASRGRGNEQFF
TGTGCCAGCAGGGGGAGGGGCAATGAGCAGTTCTTC
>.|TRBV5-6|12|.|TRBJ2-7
CASSLVRGEQYF
TGTGCCAGCAGCTTGGTGCGAGGTGAGCAGTACTTC
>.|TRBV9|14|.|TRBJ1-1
CASTELKRGTEAFF
TGTGCCAGCACCGAACTAAAAAGGGGCACTGAAGCTTTCTTT
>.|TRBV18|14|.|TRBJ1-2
CASSPPTQTYGYTF
TGTGCCAGCTCACCACCGACCCAGACTTATGGCTACACCTTC
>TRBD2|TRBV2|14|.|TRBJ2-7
CARQGLAGRYEQYF
TGTGCCAGGCAAGGCCTAGCGGGGAGGTACGAGCAGTACTTC
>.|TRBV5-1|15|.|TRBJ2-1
CASSTGQTVYNEQFF
TGCGCCAGCAGCACAGGACAGACTGTCTACAATGAGCAGTTCTTC
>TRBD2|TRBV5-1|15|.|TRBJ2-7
CASSSGGGMRYEQYF
TGCGCCAGCAGCTCCGGCGGGGGAATGCGATACGAGCAGTACTTC
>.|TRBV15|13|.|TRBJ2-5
CATSRGTGETQYF
TGTGCCACCAGCAGAGGGACTGGGGAGACCCAGTACTTC
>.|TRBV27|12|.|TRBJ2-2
CASSPLTGELFF
TGTGCCAGCAGCCCCCTGACCGGGGAGCTGTTTTTT
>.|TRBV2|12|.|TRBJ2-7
CASGQGTYEQYF
TGTGCCAGCGGGCAGGGCACCTACGAGCAGTACTTC
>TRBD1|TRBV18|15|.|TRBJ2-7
CASSPGQGESYEQYF
TGTGCCAGCTCACCCGGACAGGGGGAATCTTACGAGCAGTACTTC
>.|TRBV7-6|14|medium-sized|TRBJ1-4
CASSLGGTNEKLFF
TGTGCCAGCAGCTTAGGTGGCACTAATGAAAAACTGTTTTTT
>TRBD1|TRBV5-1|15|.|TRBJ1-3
CASSTRGQTGNTIYF
TGCGCCAGCAGCACCCGGGGACAGACTGGAAACACCATATATTTT
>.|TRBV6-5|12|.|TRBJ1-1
CASSYSREEAFF
TGTGCCAGCAGTTACTCGAGGGAGGAAGCTTTCTTT
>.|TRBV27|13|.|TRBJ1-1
CASSFTGFTEAFF
TGTGCCAGCAGTTTTACAGGGTTCACTGAAGCTTTCTTT
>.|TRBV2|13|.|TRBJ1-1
CASSGQANTEAFF
TGTGCCAGCAGTGGGCAGGCGAACACTGAAGCTTTCTTT
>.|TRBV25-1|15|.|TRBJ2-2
CASSEYKGLTGELFF
TGTGCCAGCAGTGAATATAAGGGACTTACCGGGGAGCTGTTTTTT
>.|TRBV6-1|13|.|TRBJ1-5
CASSVAVNQPQHF
TGTGCCAGCAGTGTGGCAGTTAATCAGCCCCAGCATTTT
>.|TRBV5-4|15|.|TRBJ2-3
CASSFGVAMTDTQYF
TGTGCCAGCAGCTTCGGGGTCGCGATGACAGATACGCAGTATTTT
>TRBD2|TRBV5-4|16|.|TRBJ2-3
CASSKGLAGDPDTQYF
TGTGCCAGCAGCAAGGGACTAGCGGGAGATCCAGATACGCAGTATTTT
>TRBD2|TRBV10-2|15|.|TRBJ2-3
CASRRTSGGLDTQYF
TGCGCCAGCAGGAGGACTAGCGGGGGATTAGATACGCAGTATTTT
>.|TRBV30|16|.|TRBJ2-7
CAWRESASFSYYEQYF
TGTGCCTGGAGAGAAAGCGCTAGCTTCTCCTACTACGAGCAGTACTTC
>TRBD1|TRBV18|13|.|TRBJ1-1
CASSSRGRTEAFF
TGTGCCAGCTCATCCAGGGGGAGGACTGAAGCTTTCTTT
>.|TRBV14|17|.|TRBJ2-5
CASSHIGVGSMQETQYF
TGTGCCAGCAGCCATATAGGGGTTGGGTCAATGCAAGAGACCCAGTACTTC
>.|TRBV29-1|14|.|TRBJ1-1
CSVDRSGGNTEAFF
TGCAGCGTTGACAGGAGCGGGGGGAACACTGAAGCTTTCTTT
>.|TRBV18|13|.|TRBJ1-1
CASSPEHTNPAFF
TGTGCCAGCTCACCCGAACACACGAATCCAGCTTTCTTT
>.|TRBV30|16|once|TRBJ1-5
CAWSVFRGGRNQPQHF
TGTGCCTGGAGTGTGTTTCGGGGTGGTCGCAATCAGCCCCAGCATTTT
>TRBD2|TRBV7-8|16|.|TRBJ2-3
CASSSNSGAGTDTQYF
TGTGCCAGCAGCTCAAATAGCGGGGCTGGCACAGATACGCAGTATTTT
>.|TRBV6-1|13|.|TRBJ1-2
CATVDSRRDGYTF
TGTGCCACTGTGGACAGCAGACGGGATGGCTACACCTTC
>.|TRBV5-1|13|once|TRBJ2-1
CASSQDFYNEQFF
TGCGCCAGCAGCCAGGACTTCTACAATGAGCAGTTCTTC
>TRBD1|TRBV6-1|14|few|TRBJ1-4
CASSGTGESEKLFF
TGTGCCAGCAGTGGGACAGGGGAGAGTGAAAAACTGTTTTTT
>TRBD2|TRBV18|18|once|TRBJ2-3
CASSPRLAGYLSTDTQYF
TGTGCCAGCTCACCCCGACTAGCGGGATATCTAAGCACAGATACGCAGTATTTT
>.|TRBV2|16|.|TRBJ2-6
CASREQLSPGANVLTF
TGTGCCAGCAGGGAGCAGCTCAGTCCCGGGGCCAACGTCCTGACTTTC
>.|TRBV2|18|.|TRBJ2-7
CASSTPYIQGRVQYEQYF
TGTGCCAGCAGTACCCCCTACATACAGGGTCGTGTACAATACGAGCAGTACTTC
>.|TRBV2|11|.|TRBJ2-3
CASSEEQGQYF
TGTGCCAGCAGCGAAGAACAGGGGCAGTATTTT
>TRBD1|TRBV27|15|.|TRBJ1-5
CASTPWDREGQPQHF
TGTGCCAGCACCCCTTGGGACAGGGAAGGTCAGCCCCAGCATTTT
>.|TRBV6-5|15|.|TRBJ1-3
CASTKGGGSGNTIYF
TGTGCCAGCACCAAGGGGGGGGGCTCTGGAAACACCATATATTTT
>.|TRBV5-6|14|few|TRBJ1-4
CASSWQGLGEKLFF
TGTGCCAGCAGCTGGCAGGGGCTCGGTGAAAAACTGTTTTTT
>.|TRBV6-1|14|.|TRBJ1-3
CASSLGEGRNTIYF
TGTGCCAGCAGCCTCGGGGAGGGTAGGAACACCATATATTTT
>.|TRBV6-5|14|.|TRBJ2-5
CASSPPGYQETQYF
TGTGCCAGCAGTCCCCCGGGATACCAAGAGACCCAGTACTTC